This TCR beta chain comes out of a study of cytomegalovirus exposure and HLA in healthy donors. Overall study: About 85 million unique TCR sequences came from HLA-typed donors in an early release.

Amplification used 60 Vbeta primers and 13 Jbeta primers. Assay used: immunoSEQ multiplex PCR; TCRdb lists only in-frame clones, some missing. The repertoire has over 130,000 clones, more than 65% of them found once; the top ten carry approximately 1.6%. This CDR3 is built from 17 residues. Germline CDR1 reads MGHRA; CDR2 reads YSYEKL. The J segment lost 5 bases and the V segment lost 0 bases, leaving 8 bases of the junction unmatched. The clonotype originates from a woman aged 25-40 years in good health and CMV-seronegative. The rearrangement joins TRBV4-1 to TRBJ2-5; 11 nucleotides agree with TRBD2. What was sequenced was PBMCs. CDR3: CASSQEVNSGGAETQYF. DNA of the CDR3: TGCGCCAGCAGCCAAGAAGTAAATAGCGGGGGGGCGGAGACCCAGTACTTC.